Listed below are T cell receptor beta chains from one sample, sequenced in a study of blood T cell repertoires in COVID-19. Only in-frame clones appear in the TCRdb table, and some are missing; sequencing was by immunoSEQ multiplex PCR. The table has under 450,000 clones, around 88% seen once. Sequencing was carried out using peripheral blood. The receptors here all came from a woman aged 45 to 65 with COVID-19, enrolled during active disease. CDR3s include the opening cysteine and the closing phenylalanine or tryptophan. The order of the fields is clone size, V gene, J gene, D gene, CDR3 protein, CDR3 DNA. D genes are given only for firm matches. Clone size is given for some rows only: seen once, a few or many times, or a class if the clone is expanded.

clone size: -
V gene: TRBV10-3
J gene: TRBJ1-5
D gene: TRBD1
CDR3 protein: CAIRTDRDQPQHF
CDR3 DNA: TGTGCCATCAGGACGGACAGGGATCAGCCCCAGCATTTT

clone size: -
V gene: TRBV5-4
J gene: TRBJ2-7
D gene: -
CDR3 protein: CASSDAGRTYEQYF
CDR3 DNA: TGTGCCAGCAGCGACGCGGGACGGACCTACGAGCAGTACTTC

clone size: -
V gene: TRBV11-2
J gene: TRBJ2-7
D gene: TRBD1
CDR3 protein: CASSSQGALYEQYF
CDR3 DNA: TGTGCCAGCAGCTCACAGGGGGCACTCTACGAGCAGTACTTC

clone size: -
V gene: TRBV24-1
J gene: TRBJ2-4
D gene: TRBD1
CDR3 protein: CATSPAGEGATKNIQYF
CDR3 DNA: TGTGCCACCAGTCCCGCAGGAGAGGGGGCGACCAAAAACATTCAGTACTTC

clone size: -
V gene: TRBV6-5
J gene: TRBJ2-3
D gene: -
CDR3 protein: CASSYSGGGGTDTQYF
CDR3 DNA: TGTGCCAGCAGTTACTCGGGAGGGGGGGGCACAGATACGCAGTATTTT

clone size: once
V gene: TRBV10-2
J gene: TRBJ2-5
D gene: TRBD2
CDR3 protein: CASSSSGGAAETQYF
CDR3 DNA: TGCGCCAGCAGTTCAAGCGGGGGGGCAGCGGAGACCCAGTACTTC

clone size: -
V gene: TRBV5-1
J gene: TRBJ2-3
D gene: TRBD2
CDR3 protein: CASSSLAGNGASTDTQYF
CDR3 DNA: TGCGCCAGCAGCTCGCTAGCGGGGAACGGCGCAAGCACAGATACGCAGTATTTT

clone size: -
V gene: TRBV30
J gene: TRBJ1-4
D gene: -
CDR3 protein: CAGEGGTHATNEKLFF
CDR3 DNA: TGTGCCGGGGAGGGAGGGACCCATGCAACTAATGAAAAACTGTTTTTT

clone size: -
V gene: TRBV9
J gene: TRBJ1-2
D gene: -
CDR3 protein: CASSVDRNGYTF
CDR3 DNA: TGTGCCAGCAGCGTAGACAGGAATGGCTACACCTTC

clone size: -
V gene: TRBV6-5
J gene: TRBJ1-1
D gene: -
CDR3 protein: CASRLQGMAFF
CDR3 DNA: TGTGCCAGCAGGCTACAGGGTATGGCTTTCTTT

clone size: -
V gene: TRBV10-1
J gene: TRBJ2-3
D gene: -
CDR3 protein: CASSDLAGPDTQYF
CDR3 DNA: TGCGCCAGCAGTGATCTCGCGGGTCCAGATACGCAGTATTTT

clone size: -
V gene: TRBV7-2
J gene: TRBJ1-2
D gene: -
CDR3 protein: CASSLAGALGYTF
CDR3 DNA: TGTGCCAGCAGCTTAGCAGGGGCATTAGGCTACACCTTC

clone size: -
V gene: TRBV7-9
J gene: TRBJ2-5
D gene: -
CDR3 protein: CASSSMGGAQETQYF
CDR3 DNA: TGTGCCAGCAGCTCCATGGGGGGGGCTCAGGAGACCCAGTACTTC

clone size: -
V gene: TRBV27
J gene: TRBJ2-3
D gene: TRBD1
CDR3 protein: CASSRTGGAQYF
CDR3 DNA: TGTGCCAGCAGTCGAACAGGGGGCGCGCAGTATTTT

clone size: -
V gene: TRBV6-5
J gene: TRBJ2-3
D gene: -
CDR3 protein: CASILTATSTDTQYF
CDR3 DNA: TGTGCCAGCATCCTAACGGCGACTAGCACAGATACGCAGTATTTT

clone size: few
V gene: TRBV6-2/TRBV6-3
J gene: TRBJ1-5
D gene: TRBD1
CDR3 protein: CASSYTGTGEQPQHF
CDR3 DNA: TGTGCCAGCAGTTACACCGGGACAGGGGAACAGCCCCAGCATTTT

clone size: -
V gene: TRBV25-1
J gene: TRBJ1-2
D gene: -
CDR3 protein: CASSQWEGGGYTF
CDR3 DNA: TGTGCCAGCAGCCAGTGGGAAGGGGGTGGCTACACCTTC

clone size: -
V gene: TRBV27
J gene: TRBJ2-1
D gene: TRBD1
CDR3 protein: CASTLGQGSYNEQFF
CDR3 DNA: TGTGCCAGCACCCTCGGACAGGGTTCATACAATGAGCAGTTCTTC

clone size: -
V gene: TRBV29-1
J gene: TRBJ1-2
D gene: TRBD1
CDR3 protein: CSVRQGKGYTF
CDR3 DNA: TGCAGCGTCCGACAGGGTAAGGGCTACACCTTC

clone size: -
V gene: TRBV6-4
J gene: TRBJ2-5
D gene: -
CDR3 protein: CASSVDRGETQYF
CDR3 DNA: TGTGCCAGCAGTGTGGACCGGGGGGAGACCCAGTACTTC

clone size: -
V gene: TRBV7-2
J gene: TRBJ1-4
D gene: -
CDR3 protein: CASSRMGASNEKLFF
CDR3 DNA: TGTGCCAGCAGCCGCATGGGAGCTTCCAATGAAAAACTGTTTTTT

clone size: -
V gene: TRBV9
J gene: TRBJ1-1
D gene: -
CDR3 protein: CASSAGGAGTEAFF
CDR3 DNA: TGTGCCAGCAGCGCCGGGGGGGCCGGCACTGAAGCTTTCTTT

clone size: -
V gene: TRBV5-1
J gene: TRBJ2-5
D gene: -
CDR3 protein: CASSLGLTGETQYF
CDR3 DNA: TGCGCCAGCAGCTTGGGCCTCACAGGGGAGACCCAGTACTTC

clone size: -
V gene: TRBV29-1
J gene: TRBJ1-2
D gene: -
CDR3 protein: CSAQGGYGYTF
CDR3 DNA: TGCAGCGCACAGGGTGGGTATGGCTACACCTTC

clone size: -
V gene: TRBV7-8
J gene: TRBJ2-7
D gene: TRBD1
CDR3 protein: CASSKRQGTYEQYF
CDR3 DNA: TGTGCCAGCAGCAAAAGACAGGGAACCTACGAGCAGTACTTC

clone size: -
V gene: TRBV7-9
J gene: TRBJ1-6
D gene: -
CDR3 protein: CASSLTRGNSPLHF
CDR3 DNA: TGTGCCAGCAGCCTGACTCGGGGTAATTCACCCCTCCACTTT

clone size: once
V gene: TRBV27
J gene: TRBJ2-3
D gene: -
CDR3 protein: CASSWSGATQYF
CDR3 DNA: TGTGCCAGCAGTTGGAGTGGGGCCACGCAGTATTTT

clone size: -
V gene: TRBV5-1
J gene: TRBJ2-1
D gene: -
CDR3 protein: CASSSYRLNEQFF
CDR3 DNA: TGCGCCAGCAGCTCTTACAGGCTGAATGAGCAGTTCTTC

clone size: once
V gene: TRBV3-1/TRBV3-2
J gene: TRBJ1-5
D gene: -
CDR3 protein: CASSQDGGSNQPQHF
CDR3 DNA: TGTGCCAGCAGCCAAGACGGGGGGAGCAATCAGCCCCAGCATTTT

clone size: -
V gene: TRBV6-5
J gene: TRBJ1-2
D gene: TRBD1
CDR3 protein: CASWDSANLGYGYTF
CDR3 DNA: TGTGCCAGCTGGGACAGCGCCAACCTTGGCTATGGCTACACCTTC

clone size: once
V gene: TRBV6-4
J gene: TRBJ2-1
D gene: TRBD2
CDR3 protein: CASRSSGRDEQFF
CDR3 DNA: TGTGCCAGCAGGAGTTCGGGGAGGGATGAGCAGTTCTTC

clone size: -
V gene: TRBV5-5
J gene: TRBJ2-1
D gene: TRBD1
CDR3 protein: CASSPATGVFNEQFF
CDR3 DNA: TGTGCCAGCAGCCCCGCGACAGGGGTCTTCAATGAGCAGTTCTTC

clone size: -
V gene: TRBV2
J gene: TRBJ1-1
D gene: TRBD1
CDR3 protein: CASSVQGRRTEAFF
CDR3 DNA: TGTGCCAGCAGTGTACAGGGGCGTCGCACTGAAGCTTTCTTT

clone size: -
V gene: TRBV5-1
J gene: TRBJ2-7
D gene: -
CDR3 protein: CASSFNQDYEQYF
CDR3 DNA: TGCGCCAGCAGCTTCAACCAGGACTACGAGCAGTACTTC

clone size: -
V gene: TRBV5-1
J gene: TRBJ1-1
D gene: -
CDR3 protein: CASSLSQGGNTEAFF
CDR3 DNA: TGCGCCAGCAGCTTGAGTCAGGGAGGGAACACTGAAGCTTTCTTT

clone size: -
V gene: TRBV6-5
J gene: TRBJ1-2
D gene: TRBD1
CDR3 protein: CASSQRQGLRPGYTF
CDR3 DNA: TGTGCCAGCAGTCAGCGACAGGGTTTACGTCCTGGCTACACCTTC

clone size: -
V gene: TRBV19
J gene: TRBJ2-7
D gene: TRBD1
CDR3 protein: CASSITGTGVDEQYF
CDR3 DNA: TGTGCCAGTAGTATCACCGGGACAGGGGTCGACGAGCAGTACTTC